This paragraph reports one TCR beta chain. This sample stems from a study of T-cell reconstitution after alpha-beta-depleted transplantation in children. TCRbeta library construction was performed incorporating unique molecular identifiers. MiXCR was run by TCRdb on the PCR reads, yielding one entry per CDR3 protein. The sample has around 300,000 distinct CDR3 sequences; 9.5% to 13% are singletons. This sample comprised PBMCs, obtained before TCRalphabeta/CD19-depleted stem cell transplant. This receptor was taken from a boy under two years old with acute myeloid leukemia, due to receive a stem cell transplant.

The CDR3 reads CSARAWTDQETQYF. CDR3 sequence (DNA): TGCAGTGCTAGAGCATGGACAGATCAAGAGACCCAGTACTTC. J is TRBJ2-5 and V is TRBV20-1, with D perhaps TRBD1 (6 bases). CDR3 length equals 14 residues. The germline V gene encodes CDR1 DFQATT and CDR2 SNEGSKA (reference sequence). V lost 1 base, J lost 2 bases, and 11 bases lay in between.